The text below deals with one T cell receptor (beta chain). The specificity of this receptor is unknown. Per-base quality was not reported, and no clone a single base away is much larger than it. The CDR3 runs 12 amino acids, cysteine and phenylalanine included. Only CDR3 DNA is held: 36 bases, read in frame from base 1. Per the germline V gene (reference sequence), LNHDA is the CDR1 and SQIVND is the CDR2. Trimming takes 7 bases from V and 4 bases from J, and the germline ends sit 8 bases apart. Using the deep immunoSEQ assay, TCR CDR3 regions were amplified from genomic DNA by multiplex PCR. Extracted genomic DNA from each cell subset was distributed evenly across all wells of several immunoSEQ 96-well plates, and each plate was treated as a replicate. For sorted subsets, about 200 ng genomic DNA, equal to tens of thousands of T cell genomes, was loaded into each replicate PCR. The purified libraries were quantified using a Qubit 3.0 fluorometer, sized with a Bioanalyzer 2100, and then quantified again using the KAPA Library Quantification kit. Each immunoSEQ 96-well plate was sequenced on its own single-read 150-cycle Illumina NextSeq 550 flow cell. The original methods were these. Because only junctional sequences without quality scores were contained in the immunoSEQ output, filtering matching that applied to full-length reads could not be performed. To assign V/J genes and CDR3, sequences were annotated against IMGT germline references using PyIR, a Python wrapper for IgBLAST v1.9. Reads with weak V/J assignments (E-value above 1e-6), missing CDR3, stop codons, out-of-frame junctions, or ambiguous translated residues were removed. V3J clonotypes were defined by identical inferred V gene, J gene, and CDR3 amino acid sequence. Percentage overlap between repertoires was computed as shared unique clonotypes divided by the size of the smaller repertoire. Richness of each repertoire was evaluated using RTK rarefaction, the Chao1 estimator, and Recon v2.1 estimates of unobserved clonotypes. OLGA was used to compute generation probabilities for all TCRbeta clonotypes that the gDNA method yielded from a few donors. Here the immuneACCESS table is served through TCRdb, limited to in-frame sequences with V and J called. Missing clones are a known gap in these copies; in checked studies unresolved V genes cover under half, and the rest lacks a known reason. That table furnishes V, J and clone size, whereas the DNA furnished D and trimming. This sample lists about 2.1 million clones; around 95% were detected once. The ten largest clones add up to around 1.7% of the sample.

The data derive from a study of shared clonotypes between healthy human individuals (TCRdb year 2020). In terms of the full investigation: A few men and a couple of women, aged 18 to 49 years, made up the cohort. To increase sequencing depth and limit assay-specific biases, different laboratories used diverse techniques to prepare libraries and sequence TCR repertoires. For each donor, three plates each were used for CD4 naive and CD4 memory, two plates were used for CD8 naive, and one plate was used for CD8 memory. Leukapheresis yielded between about 0.85 and 10 billion PBMCs per donor. To estimate repertoire size and how much clonotypes are shared between individuals, the study performed deep sequencing of blood TCR repertoires from a handful of healthy adults. General conclusions and limits of the study: Rarefaction of sorted-subset datasets indicated incomplete sequencing despite the large sequencing depth. Pairwise subsampling indicated that sequencing depth was expected to affect the degree of clonotype sharing among donors. Only blood was sampled, and tissue TCR repertoires likely differ from those in blood. Roughly 5.2% of naive CD4, around 3.6% of naive CD8, around 2.3% of memory CD4, and less than 0.45% of memory CD8 clonotypes were shared across several donors. Naive subsets generally had larger estimated clonotype richness than memory subsets. Higher generation probabilities were observed for clonotypes shared by all four sorted-subset donors than for non-shared clonotypes. The small number of donors limited the genetic and exposure-history diversity represented.

CD8 naive samples were CD45RO-negative cells positively selected for CCR7, giving a CD45RA+CCR7+ population that excluded TemRA cells. Donors were healthy HIV-negative adults with no recently reported acute infections or vaccinations. Every donor was a Caucasian adult residing in Nashville, Tennessee, USA. After blood collection by leukapheresis, PBMCs were isolated using Ficoll-Histopaque density gradient centrifugation and then cryopreserved in the vapor phase of liquid nitrogen. Purity and quantity of every magnetically sorted T cell population were checked by analytical flow cytometry. Each sorted fraction had its genomic DNA isolated and then quantified by UV absorbance on a Nanodrop 2000c.

This clonotype was obtained from a man between 18 and 35 years old in good health. Some clones in this sample may be carry-over from other donors' samples. The sequenced material came from naive CD8+ T cells from PBMCs. The intended sense of this specimen's cell subset or site label: CD45RA+CCR7+. The chain uses TRBV19 and TRBJ2-1; no confident D gene assignment can be made. The CDR3 has the sequence CASKVGYNEQFF. The nucleotide sequence reads as follows: TGTGCCAGTAAGGTCGGGTACAATGAGCAGTTCTTC.